This T cell receptor (beta chain) was identified in a study of control samples from healthy donors and cancer patients. Produced via immunoSEQ multiplex PCR; TCRdb's table is partial and in-frame only. The table records around 68,000 clones, 83% of them present only once. With 10 bases removed from V and 1 base from J, the gap between germline ends came to 13 bases. Germline CDR1 and CDR2: SNHLY and FYNNEI. The CDR3 contains 14 residues. This clone came up many times. The sample consisted of blood. V usage is TRBV2 and J usage is TRBJ2-2; D remains ambiguous. The source is a man aged 55-75 years in good health. The CDR3 DNA follows: TGTGCCACCAACCAGCACTTGAACACCGGGGAGCTGTTTTTT. This translates into CATNQHLNTGELFF.